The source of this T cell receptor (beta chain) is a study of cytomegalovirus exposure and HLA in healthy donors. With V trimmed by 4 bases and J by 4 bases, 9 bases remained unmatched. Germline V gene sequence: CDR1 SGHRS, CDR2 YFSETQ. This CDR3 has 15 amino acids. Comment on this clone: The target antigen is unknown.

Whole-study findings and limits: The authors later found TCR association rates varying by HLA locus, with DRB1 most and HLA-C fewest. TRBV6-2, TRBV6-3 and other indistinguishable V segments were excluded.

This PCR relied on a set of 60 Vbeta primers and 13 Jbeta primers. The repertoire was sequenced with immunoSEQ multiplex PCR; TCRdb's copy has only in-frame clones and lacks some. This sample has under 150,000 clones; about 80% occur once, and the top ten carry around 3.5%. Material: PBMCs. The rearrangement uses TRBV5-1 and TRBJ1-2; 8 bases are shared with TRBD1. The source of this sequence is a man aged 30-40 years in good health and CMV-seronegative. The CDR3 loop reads CASSPGTGGIYGYTF. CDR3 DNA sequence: TGCGCCAGCAGCCCCGGGACAGGAGGGATCTATGGCTACACCTTC.